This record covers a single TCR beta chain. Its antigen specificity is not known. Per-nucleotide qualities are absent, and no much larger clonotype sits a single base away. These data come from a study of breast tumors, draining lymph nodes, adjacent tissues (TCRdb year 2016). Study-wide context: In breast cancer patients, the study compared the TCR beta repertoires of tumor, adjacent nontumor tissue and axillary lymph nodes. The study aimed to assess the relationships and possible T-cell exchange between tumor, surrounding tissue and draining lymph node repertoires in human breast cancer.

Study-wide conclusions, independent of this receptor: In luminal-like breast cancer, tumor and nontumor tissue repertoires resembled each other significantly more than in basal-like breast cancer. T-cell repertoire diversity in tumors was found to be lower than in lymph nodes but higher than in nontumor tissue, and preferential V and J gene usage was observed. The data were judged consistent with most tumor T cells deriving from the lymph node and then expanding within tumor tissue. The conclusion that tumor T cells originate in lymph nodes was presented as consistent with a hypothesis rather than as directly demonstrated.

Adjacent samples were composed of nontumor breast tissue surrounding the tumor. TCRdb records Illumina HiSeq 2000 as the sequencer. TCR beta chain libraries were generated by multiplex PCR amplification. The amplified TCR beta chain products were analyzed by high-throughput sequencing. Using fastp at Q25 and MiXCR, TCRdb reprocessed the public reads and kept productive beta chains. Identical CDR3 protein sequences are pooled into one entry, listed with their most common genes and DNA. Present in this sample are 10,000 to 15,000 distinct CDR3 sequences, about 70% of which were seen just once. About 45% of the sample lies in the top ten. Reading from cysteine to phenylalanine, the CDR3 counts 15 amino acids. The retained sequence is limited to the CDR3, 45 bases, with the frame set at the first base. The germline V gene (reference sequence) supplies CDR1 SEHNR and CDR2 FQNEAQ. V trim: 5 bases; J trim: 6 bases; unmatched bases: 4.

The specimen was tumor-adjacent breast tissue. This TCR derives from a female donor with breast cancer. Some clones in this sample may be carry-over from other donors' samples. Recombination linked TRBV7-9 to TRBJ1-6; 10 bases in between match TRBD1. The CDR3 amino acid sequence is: CASSATGGTNSPLHF. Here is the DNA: TGTGCCAGCAGCGCGACAGGGGGCACTAATTCACCCCTCCACTTT.